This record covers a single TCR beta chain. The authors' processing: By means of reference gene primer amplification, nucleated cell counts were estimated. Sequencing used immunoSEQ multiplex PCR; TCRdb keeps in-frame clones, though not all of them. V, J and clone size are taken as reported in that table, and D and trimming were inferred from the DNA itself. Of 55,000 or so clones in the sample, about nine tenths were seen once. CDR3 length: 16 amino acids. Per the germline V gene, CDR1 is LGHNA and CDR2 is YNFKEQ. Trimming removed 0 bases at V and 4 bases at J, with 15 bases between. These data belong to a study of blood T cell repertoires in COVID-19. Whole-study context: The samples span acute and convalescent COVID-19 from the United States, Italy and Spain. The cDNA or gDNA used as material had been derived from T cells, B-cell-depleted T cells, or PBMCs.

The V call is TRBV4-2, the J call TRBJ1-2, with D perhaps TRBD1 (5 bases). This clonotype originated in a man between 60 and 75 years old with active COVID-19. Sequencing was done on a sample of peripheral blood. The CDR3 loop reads CASSQEAGGSSYGYTF. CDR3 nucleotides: TGTGCCAGCAGCCAAGAGGCCGGGGGGAGTAGCTATGGCTACACCTTC.